This TCR beta chain came from a study of T cells after yellow fever vaccination. Study-wide context: Fractions containing few cells were prepared with SMART-Seq v4 Ultra Low Input. Study results and caveats: Most clones from primary vaccination resurfaced after the booster (around 97% CD4, about 91% CD8).

MiXCR was run by TCRdb on the 5' RACE reads, yielding one entry per CDR3 protein. Of about 320,000 distinct CDR3 sequences in the sample, roughly an eighth were seen once. This clonotype came up a few times. Its antigen is as yet unknown. V lost 5 bases, J lost 7 bases, and 6 bases stayed unmatched. The CDR3 length is 14 residues. Germline V gene data show CDR1 as SGHTA and CDR2 as FQGTGA. Sequencing was performed on CD4+ T cells sorted from PBMCs, taken 15 days after the yellow fever booster vaccination. The V call is TRBV7-3, the J call TRBJ2-1, with 9 bases that match TRBD2. This sequence originates from a man aged 18 to 30 who received the YFV17D yellow fever vaccine. DNA for the CDR3: TGTGCCAGCAGCCGCGGGGGGGCGGGGAATGAGCAGTTCTTC. Its translation: CASSRGGAGNEQFF.